A selection of T cell receptor beta chains follows, all from one sample in a study of T cell clonotyping in hematopoietic cell transplantation. Sequenced by immunoSEQ multiplex PCR; TCRdb stores in-frame clones only, minus some. Among 10,000 or so clones listed, around 85% were seen once. Sequencing was performed on PBMCs, taken 180 days after allogeneic stem cell transplant. The source of these receptors is a human patient who had an allogeneic stem cell transplant, so the T cells may come from the graft donor. The donor label of this sample is uncertain. Some clones in this sample may be carry-over from other donors' samples. CDR3s include the opening cysteine and the closing phenylalanine or tryptophan. The D gene is left open where the match is weak. The size entry is marked missing in some rows and otherwise reads once, few, many or a size class.

d_call: TRBD1
j_call: TRBJ1-2
v_call: TRBV11-2
clone_size: once
cdr3_nt: TGTGCCAGCAGCCCGGACAGGAAGAGAGGCTACACCTTC
cdr3_aa: CASSPDRKRGYTF

d_call: .
j_call: TRBJ2-7
v_call: TRBV4-2
clone_size: .
cdr3_nt: TGTGCCAGCAGCCAAGATTGGTCCGTGGACAGCTCCTACGAGCAGTACTTC
cdr3_aa: CASSQDWSVDSSYEQYF

d_call: TRBD1
j_call: TRBJ1-6
v_call: TRBV28
clone_size: .
cdr3_nt: TGTGCCAGCAGTTCGGGACAGGGGCTTTTCCCCCTCCACTTT
cdr3_aa: CASSSGQGLFPLHF

d_call: .
j_call: TRBJ1-6
v_call: TRBV4-3
clone_size: .
cdr3_nt: TGCGCCAGCAGCCAAGGAGGCTCAATTTCACCCCTCCACTTT
cdr3_aa: CASSQGGSISPLHF

d_call: TRBD1
j_call: TRBJ1-1
v_call: TRBV30
clone_size: .
cdr3_nt: TGTGCCTGGCTAACAGGGGCGGGCACTGAAGCTTTCTTT
cdr3_aa: CAWLTGAGTEAFF

d_call: .
j_call: TRBJ2-7
v_call: TRBV29-1
clone_size: .
cdr3_nt: TGCAGCGCACTCCGGGGGGAGCAGTACTTC
cdr3_aa: CSALRGEQYF

d_call: .
j_call: TRBJ2-2
v_call: TRBV21-1
clone_size: .
cdr3_nt: TGTGCCAGTTCGGGACAGGGGACCGTCGGGGAGCTGTTTTTT
cdr3_aa: CASSGQGTVGELFF

d_call: .
j_call: TRBJ1-1
v_call: TRBV9
clone_size: .
cdr3_nt: TGTGCCAGCCAAGGACTCTTGAACACTGAAGCTTTCTTT
cdr3_aa: CASQGLLNTEAFF

d_call: .
j_call: TRBJ1-1
v_call: TRBV20-1
clone_size: .
cdr3_nt: TGCAGTGCCTGGACAGACGAAGCTTTCTTT
cdr3_aa: CSAWTDEAFF

d_call: TRBD1
j_call: TRBJ1-1
v_call: TRBV29-1
clone_size: medium-sized
cdr3_nt: TGCAGCGTTGGTTCGGACACAGGGGGCGGCACTGAAGCTTTCTTT
cdr3_aa: CSVGSDTGGGTEAFF

d_call: .
j_call: TRBJ2-3
v_call: TRBV19
clone_size: .
cdr3_nt: TGTGCCAGTAGCCTAGACAGGACAGATACGCAGTATTTT
cdr3_aa: CASSLDRTDTQYF

d_call: .
j_call: TRBJ2-1
v_call: TRBV21-1
clone_size: .
cdr3_nt: TGTGCCAGCAGCGACCGACGACAGGGGCCAAATGAGCAGTTCTTC
cdr3_aa: CASSDRRQGPNEQFF

d_call: TRBD1
j_call: TRBJ1-2
v_call: TRBV5-6
clone_size: .
cdr3_nt: TGTGCCAGCAGCTTACAGGGGGCTGGCTATGGCTACACCTTC
cdr3_aa: CASSLQGAGYGYTF

d_call: TRBD1
j_call: TRBJ2-1
v_call: TRBV2
clone_size: .
cdr3_nt: TGTGCCAGCAGGGCAGGACAGGGACGATACAATGAGCAGTTCTTC
cdr3_aa: CASRAGQGRYNEQFF

d_call: .
j_call: TRBJ2-6
v_call: TRBV7-2
clone_size: .
cdr3_nt: TGTGCCAGCAGCTTGACAGGAAACTCTGGGGCCAACGTCCTGACTTTC
cdr3_aa: CASSLTGNSGANVLTF

d_call: .
j_call: TRBJ1-1
v_call: TRBV5-6
clone_size: .
cdr3_nt: TGTGCCAGCAGCTTGGTATCGAACACTGAAGCTTTCTTT
cdr3_aa: CASSLVSNTEAFF

d_call: TRBD1
j_call: TRBJ1-1
v_call: TRBV2
clone_size: .
cdr3_nt: TGTGCCAGCAGCGGACAGGGCCCTGAAGCTTTCTTT
cdr3_aa: CASSGQGPEAFF

d_call: .
j_call: TRBJ2-1
v_call: TRBV5-1
clone_size: .
cdr3_nt: TGCGCCAGCTTTCTACTTGCGAGCTCCTACAATGAGCAGTTCTTC
cdr3_aa: CASFLLASSYNEQFF

d_call: .
j_call: TRBJ2-2
v_call: TRBV11-3
clone_size: .
cdr3_nt: TGTGCCAGCAGCTTAGACGGGGCCTGGGCCGGGGAGCTGTTTTTT
cdr3_aa: CASSLDGAWAGELFF

d_call: TRBD2
j_call: TRBJ2-3
v_call: TRBV10-3
clone_size: .
cdr3_nt: TGTGCCATCGGCCGTGGGACTAGCGGGGGGCCCGCAGATACGCAGTATTTT
cdr3_aa: CAIGRGTSGGPADTQYF

d_call: .
j_call: TRBJ1-5
v_call: TRBV28
clone_size: few
cdr3_nt: TGTGCCAGCAGTTTAGGACACTACGGGCAGCCCCAGCATTTT
cdr3_aa: CASSLGHYGQPQHF

d_call: .
j_call: TRBJ1-1
v_call: TRBV30
clone_size: .
cdr3_nt: TGTGCCTGGAGTCGGGGGCTTCCCAACACTGAAGCTTTCTTT
cdr3_aa: CAWSRGLPNTEAFF

d_call: .
j_call: TRBJ2-3
v_call: TRBV27
clone_size: .
cdr3_nt: TGTGCCAGCAGTTTATGGCGGACAAGCACAGATACGCAGTATTTT
cdr3_aa: CASSLWRTSTDTQYF

d_call: .
j_call: TRBJ1-3
v_call: TRBV19
clone_size: .
cdr3_nt: TGTGCCAGTAGGAGCCTAGACTCTGGAAACACCATATATTTT
cdr3_aa: CASRSLDSGNTIYF

d_call: .
j_call: TRBJ2-3
v_call: TRBV6-1
clone_size: .
cdr3_nt: TGTGCCAGCAGTTTAGGGGCCTGGGGAGATACGCAGTATTTT
cdr3_aa: CASSLGAWGDTQYF

d_call: .
j_call: TRBJ1-2
v_call: TRBV2
clone_size: .
cdr3_nt: TGTGCCAGCAGCGCTGGGCGCTCCCCGGGGTATGGCTACACCTTC
cdr3_aa: CASSAGRSPGYGYTF

d_call: .
j_call: TRBJ1-2
v_call: TRBV12-5
clone_size: .
cdr3_nt: TGTGCTAGTGGTTTCGACCAGGATGGCTACACCTTC
cdr3_aa: CASGFDQDGYTF

d_call: .
j_call: TRBJ1-5
v_call: TRBV4-1
clone_size: .
cdr3_nt: TGCGCCAGCAGCCGAGACCCAGGGGCGCATCAGCCCCAGCATTTT
cdr3_aa: CASSRDPGAHQPQHF

d_call: .
j_call: TRBJ1-6
v_call: TRBV6-4
clone_size: .
cdr3_nt: TGTGCCAGCAGTGACAATGGGGTTAATTCACCCCTCCACTTT
cdr3_aa: CASSDNGVNSPLHF

d_call: .
j_call: TRBJ1-1
v_call: TRBV6-5
clone_size: once
cdr3_nt: TGTGCCAGCAGCCTAACCCGGGGCCATTACACTGAAGCTTTCTTT
cdr3_aa: CASSLTRGHYTEAFF

d_call: .
j_call: TRBJ1-1
v_call: TRBV4-3
clone_size: .
cdr3_nt: TGCGCCAGCAGCCTGGGAGAGGGTTTTAACACTGAAGCTTTCTTT
cdr3_aa: CASSLGEGFNTEAFF

d_call: TRBD1
j_call: TRBJ1-2
v_call: TRBV4-3
clone_size: .
cdr3_nt: TGCGCCAGCAGCCGCAAGCTAGACAGGGCTGGCTATGGCTACACCTTC
cdr3_aa: CASSRKLDRAGYGYTF

d_call: .
j_call: TRBJ1-2
v_call: TRBV20-1
clone_size: .
cdr3_nt: TGCAGTGCTATAGGCAGCTATGGCTACACCTTC
cdr3_aa: CSAIGSYGYTF

d_call: TRBD1
j_call: TRBJ2-7
v_call: TRBV6-6
clone_size: .
cdr3_nt: TGTGCCAGCAAACAGGGGCTACTTGGCGAGCAGTACTTC
cdr3_aa: CASKQGLLGEQYF

d_call: .
j_call: TRBJ1-2
v_call: TRBV5-4
clone_size: .
cdr3_nt: TGTGCCAGCAGCTCTTTAATCGGCTTGAGCTATGGCTACACCTTC
cdr3_aa: CASSSLIGLSYGYTF

d_call: TRBD2
j_call: TRBJ2-2
v_call: TRBV5-4
clone_size: .
cdr3_nt: TGTGCCAGCAGCTCCGGGACTAGCAGGAACACCGGGGAGCTGTTTTTT
cdr3_aa: CASSSGTSRNTGELFF

d_call: .
j_call: TRBJ1-6
v_call: TRBV19
clone_size: once
cdr3_nt: TGTGCCAGTAGGCTCGGGACGGCCTCCTATAATTCACCCCTCCACTTT
cdr3_aa: CASRLGTASYNSPLHF

d_call: .
j_call: TRBJ2-7
v_call: TRBV11-2
clone_size: .
cdr3_nt: TGTGCCAGCAGCTTCCTATGGGCCGATTACGAGCAGTACTTC
cdr3_aa: CASSFLWADYEQYF

d_call: .
j_call: TRBJ2-3
v_call: TRBV14
clone_size: .
cdr3_nt: TGTGCCAGCAGCCTAGGACGGAGCACAGATACGCAGTATTTT
cdr3_aa: CASSLGRSTDTQYF

d_call: .
j_call: TRBJ1-1
v_call: TRBV30
clone_size: .
cdr3_nt: TGTGCCTGGAGTGTAGGTCAGGAGAACACTGAAGCTTTCTTT
cdr3_aa: CAWSVGQENTEAFF

d_call: TRBD1
j_call: TRBJ2-2
v_call: TRBV11-3
clone_size: .
cdr3_nt: TGTGCCAGCAGGAGGACAGGGAACACCGGGGAGCTGTTTTTT
cdr3_aa: CASRRTGNTGELFF

d_call: TRBD2
j_call: TRBJ2-2
v_call: TRBV11-3
clone_size: .
cdr3_nt: TGTGCCAGCAGCCCTGGGACTAGCGGGCTGAACACCGGGGAGCTGTTTTTT
cdr3_aa: CASSPGTSGLNTGELFF

d_call: .
j_call: TRBJ1-2
v_call: TRBV6-5
clone_size: .
cdr3_nt: TGTGCCAGCAGTTACCAGCAGGGCGGTAGCTATGGCTACACCTTC
cdr3_aa: CASSYQQGGSYGYTF

d_call: .
j_call: TRBJ2-3
v_call: TRBV5-1
clone_size: .
cdr3_nt: TGCGCCAGCAGCTTAAGGCAGGGGGGCGCAGATACGCAGTATTTT
cdr3_aa: CASSLRQGGADTQYF

d_call: TRBD1
j_call: TRBJ1-3
v_call: TRBV27
clone_size: .
cdr3_nt: TGTGCCAGCAGTTTAGGTTCGGGACAGGGAAACACCATATATTTT
cdr3_aa: CASSLGSGQGNTIYF

d_call: .
j_call: TRBJ1-1
v_call: TRBV29-1
clone_size: .
cdr3_nt: TGCAGCGCCCAGGGGTGGGACACTGAAGCTTTCTTT
cdr3_aa: CSAQGWDTEAFF

d_call: .
j_call: TRBJ2-7
v_call: TRBV12-5
clone_size: .
cdr3_nt: TGTGCTAGTCTGACCTGGGGGAGCTCCTACGAGCAGTACTTC
cdr3_aa: CASLTWGSSYEQYF

d_call: TRBD1
j_call: TRBJ2-1
v_call: TRBV2
clone_size: .
cdr3_nt: TGTGCCAGCGCCGAACAGGGGGGTCTTCTTGGGCAGTTCTTC
cdr3_aa: CASAEQGGLLGQFF

d_call: .
j_call: TRBJ1-4
v_call: TRBV12-2
clone_size: .
cdr3_nt: TGTCCCCAGGTTGGGACTAATGAAAAACTGTTTTTT
cdr3_aa: CPQVGTNEKLFF

d_call: .
j_call: TRBJ1-6
v_call: TRBV7-2
clone_size: .
cdr3_nt: TGTGCCAGCAGCTTATCTAGGAATTCACCCCTCCACTTT
cdr3_aa: CASSLSRNSPLHF

d_call: .
j_call: TRBJ1-6
v_call: TRBV5-5
clone_size: .
cdr3_nt: TGTGCCAGCACCTCTTGGCACGGATATTTACCCCTCCACTTT
cdr3_aa: CASTSWHGYLPLHF

d_call: .
j_call: TRBJ1-5
v_call: TRBV7-9
clone_size: .
cdr3_nt: TGTGCCAGCAGCTTAGATCCCCTGGGACGGTTCAATCAGCCCCAGCATTTT
cdr3_aa: CASSLDPLGRFNQPQHF

d_call: .
j_call: TRBJ2-5
v_call: TRBV9
clone_size: once
cdr3_nt: TGTGCCAGCAGCGCAGGGGTTCAAGAGACCCAGTACTTC
cdr3_aa: CASSAGVQETQYF